This entry concerns a single T cell receptor beta chain. What it binds is not known. These data originate in a study of T cells expressing NK-cell markers. Study results and limitations: A few donors' CD3+CD56-NKG2C+ cells were dominated by the same clonotypes.

5'RACE template switching with UMIs produced the TCR beta cDNA. TCRdb reanalyzed the 5' RACE reads and collapses them to one entry per CDR3 protein, without DNA. The sample's table shows some 300,000 distinct CDR3 sequences. From germline, CDR1 is LNHDA and CDR2 SQIVND (reference sequence). CDR3 length equals 13 residues. This chain joins TRBV19 and TRBJ1-2; TCRdb's D call, TRBD1, is unchecked because there is no DNA. Sequencing used blood T cells: a sorted CD56 or NKG2C T cell subset, CD4+ or CD8+ T cells, or bulk PBMC T cells (not recorded which). The receptor was derived from a man aged 18 to 30 in good health. This chain's CDR3 is CASSIGGGRWSTF.